The 29 T cell receptor beta chains listed next were all sequenced from one sample in a study of T cells in localized non-small cell lung cancer. The repertoire was sequenced with immunoSEQ multiplex PCR; TCRdb's copy has only in-frame clones and lacks some. The data show about 1,100 clones, 21% seen once. The specimen comprised normal lung tissue next to the tumor, sampled before any cancer treatment. These receptors came from a female donor at least 60 years old with stage I squamous cell lung carcinoma.

The chain is built from TRBV28 and TRBJ2-1, with 7 bases identical to TRBD1. The CDR3 sequence is 15 residues long. V was pared by 5 bases and J by 2 bases, with 6 bases of the junction left unmatched. Germline V lookup: CDR1 MDHEN, CDR2 SYDVKM. This CDR3 is CASSPTGAPYNEQFF. The CDR3, as DNA: TGTGCCAGCAGTCCTACAGGGGCACCCTACAATGAGCAGTTCTTC.

The V gene is TRBV5-1, the J gene TRBJ1-2, with 11 bases lining up with TRBD1. This CDR3 comprises 15 residues. J was trimmed by 2 bases and V by 0 bases; bases with no gene match: 0. Germline values: CDR1 SGHRS, CDR2 YFSETQ. The CDR3 is CASSLGTGGNYGYTF. CDR3 DNA: TGCGCCAGCAGCTTGGGGACAGGGGGCAACTATGGCTACACCTTC.

In this sample, this clone is medium-sized. The gene calls are TRBV11-3 and TRBJ2-7, with 14 bases identical to TRBD2. The CDR3 is 15 amino acids. V was pared by 4 bases and J by 7 bases, with 6 bases of the junction left unmatched. Germline V gene lookup returns CDR1 SGHNT and CDR2 YENEEA. CDR3 sequence (DNA): TGTGCCAGCAGCTCACCGGGACTAGCGGGAGTTGAGCAGTACTTC. Translation gives CASSSPGLAGVEQYF.

The chain recombines TRBV2 with TRBJ2-1; 7 bases align to TRBD2. With 6 bases clipped from V and 8 bases from J, the junction kept 13 bases outside the gene matches. There are 15 residues in the CDR3. Germline assignment: CDR1 SNHLY and CDR2 FYNNEI. The CDR3 sequence is CASRKREIRAHEQFF. The CDR3 bases are TGTGCCAGCAGGAAGCGGGAAATCCGGGCGCATGAGCAGTTCTTC.

J is TRBJ2-5 and V is TRBV29-1; tentative D call: TRBD2 (5 bases). CDR1 SQVTM and CDR2 ANQGSEA come from the germline V gene. V was clipped by 8 bases and J by 6 bases, with 22 bases between them. The CDR3 covers 14 residues. The CDR3 protein is CSTSGERTEKTQYF. The CDR3 DNA sequence: TGCAGCACCTCTGGGGAGCGTACAGAAAAGACCCAGTACTTC.

The V and J genes are TRBV5-1 and TRBJ2-5; 9 bases are shared with TRBD2. CDR1 and CDR2 from the germline V gene are SGHRS and YFSETQ. The CDR3 sequence is 17 residues long. Trimming took 0 bases from V and 1 from J; bases not matched to a gene: 7. DNA for the CDR3: TGCGCCAGCAGCTTGGCCCTTGCGGGAGGGCCCCAAGAGACCCAGTACTTC. The encoded protein is CASSLALAGGPQETQYF.

The chain joins TRBV5-1 to TRBJ2-7; no reliable D call. The V gene's germline CDR1 is SGHRS and CDR2 YFSETQ. There are 14 residues in the CDR3. Trimming shortened V by 0 bases and J by 4 bases, and 11 bases separated the two germline ends. The CDR3 region has the DNA TGCGCCAGCAGCTTGGACGTATCGATGTACGAGCAGTACTTC. Protein sequence: CASSLDVSMYEQYF.

This clone was seen a few times. The genes are TRBV19 and TRBJ2-5; D may match TRBD1 or TRBD2 (6 bases each). This CDR3 has 14 residues. CDR1 is LNHDA and CDR2 is SQIVND in the germline V gene (reference sequence). Trimming stripped 6 bases from V and 9 bases from J, with 20 bases between. In DNA, the CDR3 is TGTGCCAGTAGATCTTCAGGGGCCTCGGGGGCCCAGTACTTC. It encodes CASRSSGASGAQYF.

This clone is medium-sized in the sample. This rearrangement joins TRBV11-3 to TRBJ2-4, with 7 bases that match TRBD2. Germline assignment: CDR1 SGHNT and CDR2 YENEEA. The CDR3 runs to 14 residues. V trimming: 5 bases; J trimming: 9 bases; junction bases outside the gene matches: 10. The CDR3 sequence is CASSPGREVVIQYF. The CDR3 DNA reads as TGTGCCAGCAGCCCTGGGAGGGAAGTAGTCATTCAGTACTTC.

The chain joins TRBV15 to TRBJ2-7, with TRBD1 matching over 8 bases. The trim removed 0 bases at V and 2 bases at J, leaving 6 bases unmatched. There are 16 residues in the CDR3. Per germline, CDR1 LNHNV and CDR2 YYDKDF (reference sequence). The CDR3 DNA sequence: TGTGCCACCAGCAGAGATGAGATGGGACAGGCCTACGAGCAGTACTTC. Encoded protein: CATSRDEMGQAYEQYF. Looking up the rest from reference TRBV15 and TRBJ2-7 gives the full variable domain: DAMVIQNPRYQVTQFGKPVTLSCSQTLNHNVMYWYQQKSSQAPKLLFHYYDKDFNNEADTPDNFQSRRPNTSFCFLDIRSPGLGDTAMYLCATSRDEMGQAYEQYFGPGTRLTVT.

By sample fraction, this clone is medium-sized. This sequence joins TRBV11-3 and TRBJ1-2; 10 bases line up with TRBD1. The V segment lost 4 bases and the J segment 4 bases; nucleotides outside the gene matches: 9. The CDR3 has 16 residues. Germline assignment: CDR1 SGHNT and CDR2 YENEEA. CDR3 residues: CASSSSGTGVGYGYTF. The CDR3 DNA reads as TGTGCCAGCAGCTCGTCCGGGACAGGGGTTGGCTATGGCTACACCTTC.

The genes are TRBV16 and TRBJ2-5; 8 bases fit TRBD1. CDR3 length equals 15 residues. The germline V gene has CDR1 KGHSY and CDR2 FQNENV. J lost 3 bases, V lost 0 bases, and 3 bases had no gene match. CDR3 sequence (DNA): TGTGCCAGCAGCCAATCCCCGACAGGGGAAGAGACCCAGTACTTC. The encoded protein is CASSQSPTGEETQYF.

The V call is TRBV10-2, the J call TRBJ2-2; D not certain. V was clipped by 4 bases and J by 6 bases, with 9 bases between them. Germline lookup yields CDR1 WSHSY and CDR2 SAAADI. The CDR3 sequence is 13 residues long. The CDR3 is CASSVFPAGELFF. CDR3 bases: TGCGCCAGCAGTGTCTTTCCGGCCGGGGAGCTGTTTTTT.

The chain couples TRBV29-1 to TRBJ1-5; D gene ambiguous. Germline CDR1 is SQVTM and CDR2 is ANQGSEA. The CDR3 is 14 amino acids. The ends were cut back, 7 bases at V and 0 bases at J, with 13 bases in the middle. The CDR3 reads CSAVPDDSNQPQHF. The CDR3 DNA reads as TGCAGCGCTGTGCCGGACGATAGCAATCAGCCCCAGCATTTT.

The chain employs TRBV6-8 and TRBJ2-7; D is uncertain. The ends were cut back, 6 bases at V and 7 bases at J, with 22 bases in the middle. The CDR3 runs to 15 residues. CDR1 is MNHGY, CDR2 SAAAGT, per germline. CDR3 sequence reads: CASSRSRTRREEQYF. The CDR3, as DNA: TGTGCCAGCAGCCGTTCTCGGACCCGTCGTGAGGAGCAGTACTTC.

In this sample, this clone is medium-sized (0.01 to 0.1%). This sequence joins TRBV6-8 and TRBJ2-5, with no clear D. V lost 2 bases and J 3 bases, leaving 13 bases between the germline ends. Germline-derived CDR1 and CDR2 are MNHGY and SAAAGT. The CDR3 has 15 residues. The CDR3 DNA follows: TGTGCCAGCAGTTACGGCGCGAATTGGGAAGAGACCCAGTACTTC. Protein: CASSYGANWEETQYF.

A few counts support this clone. This sequence joins TRBV9 and TRBJ2-7, with D maybe TRBD1 (7 bases). This CDR3 has 16 amino acids. Trimming took off 0 bases at V and 6 bases at J, with 19 bases between the two ends. Germline CDR1 reads SGDLS; CDR2 reads YYNGEE. The CDR3 DNA sequence: TGTGCCAGCAGCGTAGCGGAGGGGGCAGGGGTCGGCGAGCAGTACTTC. This gives the protein CASSVAEGAGVGEQYF. The variable domain in full, with the rest retrieved from reference TRBV9 and TRBJ2-7, is DSGVTQTPKHLITATGQRVTLRCSPRSGDLSVYWYQQSLDQGLQFLIQYYNGEERAKGNILERFSAQQFPDLHSELNLSSLELGDSALYFCASSVAEGAGVGEQYFGPGTRLTVT.

This clone is deemed medium-sized. The CDR3 nucleotides read TGTGCCAGCTCTCAAGGGCTGGTCGGGGCGCAGTATTTT. Protein: CASSQGLVGAQYF. The chain has TRBV6-8 and TRBJ2-3, with D possibly being TRBD2 (5 bases). Looked up from germline, CDR1 is MNHGY and CDR2 is SAAAGT. V lost 8 bases and J 10 bases, leaving 19 bases between the germline ends. The CDR3 sequence is 13 residues long.

The gene calls are TRBV28 and TRBJ2-7; 8 bases match TRBD2. Germline CDR1 MDHEN, CDR2 SYDVKM. The CDR3 totals 15 residues. V lost 3 bases, J lost 3 bases, and 7 bases stayed unmatched. The CDR3 coding sequence is TGTGCCAGCAGTTTTGGCGGGAGGCCCCTCTACGAGCAGTACTTC. It translates to CASSFGGRPLYEQYF.

The chain uses TRBV19 and TRBJ2-1; TRBD2 matches at 9 bases. CDR1 is LNHDA and CDR2 is SQIVND in the germline V gene (reference sequence). The trim removed 3 bases at V and 10 bases at J, leaving 7 bases unmatched. CDR3 size: 14 residues. CDR3 nucleotides: TGTGCCAGTAGTATGGGGGGACTAGCAGGGGAGCAGTTCTTC. This translates into CASSMGGLAGEQFF. Drawing the rest from reference TRBV19 and TRBJ2-1, the complete variable domain is DGGITQSPKYLFRKEGQNVTLSCEQNLNHDAMYWYRQDPGQGLRLIYYSQIVNDFQKGDIAEGYSVSREKKESFPLTVTSAQKNPTAFYLCASSMGGLAGEQFFGPGTRLTVL.

This clone was counted only a few times. The chain combines TRBV14 with TRBJ2-3; 10 bases are a match to TRBD2. V trimming: 4 bases; J trimming: 1 base; junction bases outside the gene matches: 8. Germline V gene lookup returns CDR1 SGHDN and CDR2 FVKESK. This CDR3 has 17 residues. CDR3 in amino acids: CASSPFLAGVGTDTQYF. As DNA, the CDR3 is TGTGCCAGCAGCCCGTTCCTAGCGGGAGTAGGCACAGATACGCAGTATTTT.

This clone has just a few counts. V is TRBV11-3 and J is TRBJ1-1, with 7 bases that match TRBD1. V gave up 3 bases and J gave up 0 bases; unmatched junction bases: 4. Germline V lookup: CDR1 SGHNT, CDR2 YENEEA. The CDR3 spans 15 residues. The CDR3 bases are TGTGCCAGCAGCTTGCTGGGACAGATGAACACTGAAGCTTTCTTT. Protein: CASSLLGQMNTEAFF.

This chain links TRBV28 with TRBJ1-1; D remains ambiguous. Germline CDR1 is MDHEN and CDR2 is SYDVKM. Between the trimmed V and J ends, which lost 6 bases and 4 bases, there was a span of 9 bases. This CDR3 region has 12 residues. The CDR3 sequence is CASRRISTEAFF. DNA of the CDR3: TGTGCCAGCAGACGGATTTCCACTGAAGCTTTCTTT.

The genes are TRBV28 and TRBJ1-1; D is unclear. This CDR3 has 15 amino acids. Germline V gene sequence: CDR1 MDHEN, CDR2 SYDVKM. With 6 bases removed from V and 5 bases from J, the gap between germline ends came to 19 bases. The CDR3 DNA reads TGTGCCAGCAGCCCCCATCGGGAGTGGGGAACTGAAGCTTTCTTT. Translation: CASSPHREWGTEAFF. The whole variable domain, remainder taken from reference TRBV28 and TRBJ1-1, is DVKVTQSSRYLVKRTGEKVFLECVQDMDHENMFWYRQDPGLGLRLIYFSYDVKMKEKGDIPEGYSVSREKKERFSLILESASTNQTSMYLCASSPHREWGTEAFFGQGTRLTVV.

The CDR3 spells CASSLKKGANEQFF. The DNA of the CDR3 is TGTGCCAGCAGCCTCAAAAAGGGGGCCAATGAGCAGTTCTTC. The chain couples TRBV7-6 to TRBJ2-1; 7 nucleotides match TRBD1. The CDR3 is 14 amino acids. CDR1 is SGHVS and CDR2 is FNYEAQ in the germline V gene. V dropped 5 bases and J dropped 6; count of bases not matched to a gene: 7.

This clone was seen a few times. The chain joins TRBV28 to TRBJ1-2; D unresolved. From germline, CDR1 is MDHEN and CDR2 SYDVKM. The CDR3 length is 16 residues. Trimming left V 4 bases short and J 5 bases short, with 20 bases between. The DNA of the CDR3 is TGTGCCAGCAGTTCCCGGAGATTAACCCCCTTATATGGCTACACCTTC. Translated: CASSSRRLTPLYGYTF.

This clone was observed a handful of times. The V gene is TRBV11-3, the J gene TRBJ2-1; D not certain. Germline loops: CDR1 SGHNT, CDR2 YENEEA. V dropped 3 bases and J dropped 0 bases, with 15 bases sitting between them. The CDR3 spans 17 residues. The CDR3 is CASSLGLRKGSYNEQFF. The CDR3 bases are TGTGCCAGCAGCTTGGGTCTCCGGAAGGGCTCCTACAATGAGCAGTTCTTC.

The V gene is TRBV15, the J gene TRBJ2-2; 9 nucleotides align to TRBD2. The CDR3 contains 17 residues. CDR1 LNHNV and CDR2 YYDKDF come from the germline V gene (reference sequence). Germline trimming cut 2 bases from V and 7 bases from J; bases unmatched to any gene: 11. In DNA, the CDR3 is TGTGCCACCAGCAGACGGCGGCTAGCGGGACCGCACGGGGAGCTGTTTTTT. It yields the protein CATSRRRLAGPHGELFF.

Here the CDR3 DNA reads TGTGCCAGCAGCCGCTGGACTAGCGGGAGTTATGAGCAGTTCTTC. This sequence encodes CASSRWTSGSYEQFF. This sequence joins TRBV11-3 and TRBJ2-1; 13 bases line up with TRBD2. J gave up 8 bases and V 5 bases, and 6 bases lay outside the gene matches. The CDR3 is made up of 15 amino acids. CDR1 is SGHNT and CDR2 is YENEEA in the germline V gene.